This T cell receptor beta chain was profiled in a study of blood T cell repertoires in COVID-19. Study in general: Donors in the United States, Italy and Spain gave samples during acute or convalescent COVID-19. PBMCs, B-cell-depleted T cells, or T cells were the source of the cDNA or gDNA that made up the material.

Trimming pared 8 bases from V and 11 bases from J, leaving 18 bases between. The germline V gene has CDR1 MDHEN and CDR2 SYDVKM. The length of the CDR3 is 13 residues. Original processing notes: By means of reference gene primer amplification, nucleated cell counts were estimated. Libraries were prepared by immunoSEQ multiplex PCR; TCRdb keeps only in-frame clonotypes and omits some of them. Clonal size and the V and J genes are those of that table, whereas D and trimming came from the DNA. The repertoire includes roughly 260,000 clones, about 87% of them detected once, and 2% to 3% sits in the top ten.

The sample consisted of peripheral blood. This sequence joins TRBV28 and TRBJ1-4, with D perhaps TRBD1 (5 bases). This sequence originates from a woman between 45 and 60 years old with acute or convalescent COVID-19. CDR3 DNA: TGTGCCAGCGGACAAATTGTGGGAGGGAAACTGTTTTTT. Its translation is CASGQIVGGKLFF.